This T cell receptor (beta chain) was retrieved from a study of blood T cell repertoires in COVID-19. About the study: From T cells, B-cell-depleted T cells, or PBMCs came the material, which was cDNA or gDNA.

CDR3 length equals 18 residues. The germline gives CDR1 LNHNV, CDR2 YYDKDF (reference sequence). The J segment lost 1 base and the V segment lost 1 base, leaving 8 bases of the junction unmatched. The authors' processing: Using reference gene primer amplification, nucleated cell counts were estimated. Using immunoSEQ multiplex PCR, the repertoire was profiled, and TCRdb retains in-frame clones only, with some absent. V, J and clone size derive from that table, while D and trimming were established from the DNA sequence. In the table there are some 110,000 clones, roughly 80% of which are singletons. This chain links TRBV15 with TRBJ1-3, with 9 bases aligning to TRBD1. This TCR came from a woman in her 70s with acute or convalescent COVID-19. Sequences were obtained from peripheral blood. The CDR3, as DNA: TGTGCCACCAGCAGAGGGGGAACCGGGACAGGGTCTGGAAACACCATATATTTT. As protein: CATSRGGTGTGSGNTIYF.